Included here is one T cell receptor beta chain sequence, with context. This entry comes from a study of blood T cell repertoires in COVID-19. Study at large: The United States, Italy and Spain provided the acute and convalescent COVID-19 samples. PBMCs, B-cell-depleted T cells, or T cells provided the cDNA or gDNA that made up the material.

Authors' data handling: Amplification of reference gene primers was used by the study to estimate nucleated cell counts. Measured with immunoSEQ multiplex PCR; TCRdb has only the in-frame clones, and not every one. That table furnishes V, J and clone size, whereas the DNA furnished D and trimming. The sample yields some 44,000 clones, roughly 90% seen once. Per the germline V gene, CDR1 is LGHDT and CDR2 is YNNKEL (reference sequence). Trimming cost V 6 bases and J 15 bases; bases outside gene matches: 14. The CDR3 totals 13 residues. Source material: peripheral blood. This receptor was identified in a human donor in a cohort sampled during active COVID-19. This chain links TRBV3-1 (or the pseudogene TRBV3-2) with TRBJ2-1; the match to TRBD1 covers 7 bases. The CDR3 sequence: CASRAVADRVAFF. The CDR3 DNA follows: TGTGCCAGCAGGGCTGTTGCTGACAGGGTTGCGTTCTTC.